This is a list of T cell receptor beta chains from one sample in a study of cytomegalovirus exposure and HLA in healthy donors. Only in-frame clones appear in the TCRdb table, and some are missing; sequencing was by immunoSEQ multiplex PCR. The sample has over 150,000 clones; around 75% are singletons. Sample: PBMCs. These receptors originate from a male donor in good health and CMV-seronegative. The CDR3 runs from the conserved cysteine through the conserved F or W.

v_gene	CDR3aa
TRBV7-2	CASSYKTDSYEQYF
TRBV5-4	CASSAYNQPQHF
TRBV4-1	CASSQVRLAGVFSSTDTQYF
TRBV19	CASSIRTARETQYF
TRBV7-9	CASSPISYEQYF
TRBV5-1	CASSLALAGEARFF
TRBV2	CASRGQGGVGGYTF
TRBV28	CASRGTGETEAFF
TRBV7-3	CASSPGTRPDTQYF
TRBV28	CASRLQGAGYGYTF
TRBV7-2	CASSLFSSGNQPQHF
TRBV19	CASSIGSGYNEQFF
TRBV28	CASRLTSGLANEQFF
TRBV30	CAWSAAGGLIGMKQFF
TRBV2	CASSGWDRSTDTQYF
TRBV30	CAWSRRSSYNSPLHF
TRBV6-5	CASSYSTGGATYEQYF
TRBV30	CAWSALRMPQHF
TRBV30	CAWRDPGLGRQYF
TRBV28	CASSFPFELGYTF
TRBV25-1	CASSDGGSSTDTQYF
TRBV6-5	CASSSVTTQYF
TRBV7-8	CASSFQRGGQPQHF
TRBV15	CATSSRLRDRDLQPQHF
TRBV6-5	CASSYQKTGGDYGYTF
TRBV7-3	CASSLTGVPGGLGEQFF
TRBV6-5	CASSYSGTAYEQYF
TRBV28	CASSSISGRAVFEQFF
TRBV11-2	CASSLGLGDSSSYEQYF
TRBV7-3	CASSSISQGTDTQYF
TRBV28	CASSSFRGASSYEQYF
TRBV10-2	CASTGAGRGAVGSYNEQFF
TRBV19	CASGDGGTYEQYF
TRBV4-3	CASSQDHRGRLVIF
TRBV6-5	CASSRYRGGYNEQFF
TRBV15	CATSIRQPSINEAFF
TRBV5-1	CASSLAGQGLGEQYF
TRBV4-2	CASSQVLAVTYNEQFF
TRBV29-1	CSVASLAGDYNEQFF
TRBV7-9	CASSLALSSEGTEAFF
TRBV6-6	CASSADRERKHEQFF
TRBV7-2	CASSLIGLTTQFHYEQYF
TRBV6-5	CASSYSTSKAKNIQYF
TRBV29-1	CSVVSPHGGFSGANVLTF
TRBV6-6	CASSYSGQSYEQYF
TRBV30	CAWSLGALSEQYF
TRBV7-9	CASSLQYNEQFF
TRBV19	CASGEGYTF
TRBV9	CASSVGPGSYEQYF
TRBV5-4	CASSLGLPYGYTF
TRBV4-2	CASSLQGGETFNEQFF
TRBV28	CASSSYRDRAFFLGNTIYF
TRBV7-8	CASSLRTGGSNQPQHF